This TCR beta chain was captured by sequencing in a study of human T cells and chemical hapten exposure (dated by TCRdb to 2020 to 2022). Context from the whole study: For sensitization, 2% DPC in acetone was applied to a 2 cm by 2 cm area of upper inner arm skin. Throughout the study period of around 24 weeks, patients also received therapeutic DPC doses to the scalp every week. Patch tests used Finn chambers with 0.01% DPC on the upper back, scored after 6 days by International Contact Dermatitis Research Group standards. Alopecia areata with under or over 50% scalp involvement, alopecia totalis and alopecia universalis were represented in the patient cohort, which was mostly female. Libraries were combined into a pool for sequencing, and differences in TCR yield between samples came mainly from small differences in library volumes within the pool. This study followed changes in the peripheral blood TCR repertoire in vivo during primary and secondary sensitization of alopecia patients to the hapten diphenylcyclopropenone (DPC). Blood samples were taken from patients before sensitization (week 0) and at 2, 6 and about 24 weeks after DPC sensitization. For TCR sequencing, blood came from 25 to 35 alopecia patients at anywhere from one to four time points (pre-sensitization, 2, 6 and 24 weeks). Here is what the overall study found, with its caveats: Compared with pre-sensitization or healthy control sets, expanded TCRs formed significantly more large CDR3 similarity clusters, which is consistent with antigen-driven responses. Patch test score was positively correlated with the number of PT1 expanded TCRs, with significance at thresholds 8, 16 and 32 but not at 4. The number of TCRs above 1 in 1000 frequency did not change with DPC sensitization; there was no evidence of global repertoire structure alterations. Because all patients had alopecia, a presumed autoimmune disease, the immune response of the patients might differ from that of healthy individuals. After repeated subsampling, changes were observed in the strength of the expansion versus patch-test correlation and in the threshold at which the correlation became significant.

Libraries were built with RACE. Instrument used: NextSeq 500. Library preparation attached unique molecular identifiers to individual cDNA molecules for quantitative, reproducible TCR counting. From each blood RNA sample, both TCR alpha and TCR beta chains were sequenced. The original pipeline was this. The median number of TCRs per sample was around 100,000, ranging from roughly 20,000 to 700,000. V, J and CDR3 annotation of the TCR reads was performed with the Decombinator software suite. For PS versus PT1 abundance plots, all samples were subsampled to the same number of TCRs (28,000). TCRs were defined as expanded if absent before sensitization and observed at least eight times at the 2-week time point. Clones were called with MiXCR by TCRdb after fastp trimmed the public reads at Q25, and only in-frame beta chains were retained. Each record represents a unique CDR3 protein, reported with the most common genes and DNA among its rows. The V and J calls, along with clone size, are taken from TCRdb and not from the paper's own processing. This sample lists roughly 64,000 distinct CDR3 sequences; 11% were detected once. The top ten constitute 3% to 4.5% of the sample.

The sample's time point label, decoded: pre-sensitization, week 0. The sample's treatment or condition label is to be understood as: therapeutic diphenylcyclopropenone sensitization with weekly scalp DPC. Blood at each patch-test visit was drawn before the patch test was applied. Patients were considered eligible if aged 18 to 70, diagnosed with alopecia and deemed suitable for DPC therapy, and patients were excluded if pregnant. Total RNA was extracted from unfractionated whole blood that had been collected in Tempus Blood RNA tubes. With respect to this clonotype: The antigen it binds to is not known. No clone much larger than this one lies a single base away; base qualities are absent.

The CDR3 starts with the cysteine, ends with the phenylalanine, and has 16 residues. CDR3 DNA only is kept here, 48 bases in frame from base 1. Trimming costs V 1 base and J 5 bases, and their ends lie 18 bases apart. Reading the germline V gene gives CDR1 MNHEY and CDR2 SVGEGT. The source material was whole blood, sampled in connection with sensitization to the hapten diphenylcyclopropenone (DPC). The clonotype comes from a woman between 40 and 50 years old with alopecia areata. Some clones in this sample may be carry-over from other donors' samples. The sequence joins TRBV6-2 or TRBV6-3 to TRBJ2-7; TRBD1 is possibly the D segment (6 matching bases). The sequenced DNA: TGTGCCAGCAGTTACTTGGGGGCCGCCCCCCCGGACGAGCAGTACTTC. Its coded protein is CASSYLGAAPPDEQYF.